This TCR beta chain was retrieved from a study of T-cell reconstitution after alpha-beta-depleted transplantation in children. This clonotype was counted many times. The target antigen is unknown. Preparation of the TCRbeta library used unique molecular identifiers. Each CDR3 protein is one row after TCRdb ran MiXCR on the PCR reads. Among around 670,000 distinct CDR3 sequences listed, approximately 14% were seen once. Study observations and caveats: Reportedly, only several hundred clones from non-depleted graft cells drove alpha-beta T-cell counts at about two months. T-cell counts and diversity were attributed mostly to newly produced T cells one year after transplant. Some patients owed their high day-60 TCRbeta diversity to surviving recipient T cells and thymic progenitors.

The CDR3 contains 14 residues. J lost 7 bases, V lost 5 bases, and 8 bases had no gene match. Germline loops: CDR1 SGHAT, CDR2 FQNNGV. The J gene is TRBJ2-1, the V gene TRBV11-2; 7 bases are a match to TRBD1. This clonotype was sampled from a girl aged 2 to 10 with congenital amegakaryocytic thrombocytopenia, due to receive a stem cell transplant. The specimen comprised PBMCs, sampled before TCRalphabeta/CD19-depleted stem cell transplant. The CDR3: CASSLGTVDNEQFF. The CDR3 region has the DNA TGTGCCAGCAGCCTCGGGACAGTCGATAATGAGCAGTTCTTC.